What follows are 2 T cell receptor beta chains derived from one specimen sequenced in a study of T cell responses to AZD1222 COVID-19 vaccine. Sequenced by immunoSEQ multiplex PCR; TCRdb stores in-frame clones only, minus some. Of 150,000 to 200,000 clones listed, 92% are singletons. The sample in question was peripheral blood, obtained on day 0 of AZD1222 vaccination. All receptors come from an adult in good health.

This sequence joins TRBV4-3 and TRBJ1-2; no clear D gene. The CDR3 consists of 15 residues. Deletions cut 1 base from V and 3 bases from J, with 12 bases between. The germline V gene has CDR1 LGHNA and CDR2 YSLEER. CDR3 DNA: TGCGCCAGCAGCCAAGTCCTACACGGGGACTATGGCTACACCTTC. This gives the protein CASSQVLHGDYGYTF.

The rearrangement links TRBV5-4 to TRBJ2-1, with D possibly TRBD1 on 6 matching bases. This CDR3 has 13 amino acids. Germline lookup yields CDR1 SGHNT and CDR2 YYREEE (reference sequence). The V end lost 2 bases, the J end lost 10 bases, and 13 bases lay between the germline ends. The CDR3 sequence: CASSFTGSPEQFF. CDR3 bases: TGTGCCAGCAGCTTTACAGGGTCCCCCGAGCAGTTCTTC.